Included here is one TCR beta chain sequence, with context. The antigen is unknown. These data originate in a study of blood T cells in healthy people across ages. Study overall: Using template switching, researchers captured about one barcoded beta molecule for each two T cells.

This CDR3 comprises 14 residues. Looked up from germline, CDR1 is LGHNA and CDR2 is YNFKEQ. Unmatched junction bases numbered 4, after V lost 2 bases and J lost 3 bases. The study's findings and limits: The recorded TCR beta diversity per million T cells decreased in a roughly linear manner with age.

With a J-beta primer mix and a sample-barcoded 5' primer, a second PCR ran about 7 to 12 cycles. CDR3-containing paired-end reads numbered at least 2.5 million in each sample. MiXCR was run by TCRdb on the 5' RACE reads, yielding one entry per CDR3 protein. The sample holds fewer than 900,000 distinct CDR3 sequences, roughly 43% seen once. The rearrangement uses TRBV4-2 and TRBJ2-7; TRBD1 aligns across 7 bases. Source material: blood. This receptor was taken from an older woman in good health. CDR3 DNA: TGTGCCAGCAGCCAATCGACAGGGTTCTACGAGCAGTACTTC. This codes for CASSQSTGFYEQYF.